The 11 T cell receptor beta chains reported below all come from one sample, sequenced in a study of shared clonotypes between healthy human individuals. TCRdb's table, derived via immunoSEQ multiplex PCR, lists solely in-frame clones and lacks some. The data show hundreds of thousands of clones, approximately 97% seen once. Sample: naive CD4+ T cells sorted from blood. Sample subset: CD45RA+ positively selected. These receptors were taken from a woman aged 25 to 39 in good health.

This clone was detected only once. Other nucleotide sequences from this sample produce the same CDR3. The gene calls are TRBV29-1 and TRBJ2-1, with 7 nucleotides matching TRBD2. Germline V gene sequence: CDR1 SQVTM, CDR2 ANQGSEA. There are 14 residues in the CDR3. The V and J ends lost 3 bases and 0 bases, in that order; junction bases with no gene match: 2. As DNA, the CDR3 is TGCAGCGTTGACCGCGGGAGCTCCTACAATGAGCAGTTCTTC. This codes for CSVDRGSSYNEQFF.

The sample holds one count of this clone. DNA of the CDR3: TGTGCCAGCACGGAAAGACAGGGGGCATTGGTAGAGACCCAGTACTTC. Protein product: CASTERQGALVETQYF. The rearrangement joins TRBV2 to TRBJ2-5; 10 bases fit TRBD1. Germline loops: CDR1 SNHLY, CDR2 FYNNEI. The CDR3 is 16 amino acids. V lost 7 bases and J lost 4; bases outside the gene matches: 12.

The chain combines TRBV10-3 with TRBJ2-3, with TRBD2 as a possible D gene (5 bases). This CDR3 spans 14 amino acids. Between the trimmed V and J ends, which lost 11 bases and 0 bases, there was a span of 15 bases. Per germline, CDR1 ENHRY and CDR2 SYGVKD. The CDR3 region has the DNA TGTGCCGTCGAGCGGATTATTAGCACAGATACGCAGTATTTT. It specifies CAVERIISTDTQYF.

The chain uses TRBV28 and TRBJ2-3, with 7 nucleotides matching TRBD2. CDR1 and CDR2 (germline): MDHEN, SYDVKM. V shed 7 bases, J shed 5 bases, and the junction held 9 bases outside the gene matches. CDR3 length: 14 amino acids. CDR3 region: CASMREKREDTQYF. Written as DNA, the CDR3 is TGTGCCAGCATGCGGGAGAAAAGGGAAGATACGCAGTATTTT.

This chain links TRBV5-4 with TRBJ2-5; 10 bases line up with TRBD2. The CDR3 spans 16 residues. Germline trimming cut 0 bases from V and 3 bases from J; bases unmatched to any gene: 5. CDR1 is SGHNT, CDR2 YYREEE, per germline (reference sequence). CDR3 nucleotide sequence: TGTGCCAGCAGCTTGGAAGCGGGAGGGGGGAAAGAGACCCAGTACTTC. Protein sequence: CASSLEAGGGKETQYF. The full variable domain, with the rest looked up from reference TRBV5-4 and TRBJ2-5, is ETGVTQSPTHLIKTRGQQVTLRCSSQSGHNTVSWYQQALGQGPQFIFQYYREEENGRGNFPPRFSGLQFPNYSSELNVNALELDDSALYLCASSLEAGGGKETQYFGPGTRLLVL.

This chain connects TRBV28 to TRBJ2-2, with TRBD2 matching 7 bases. J gave up 4 bases and V 2 bases, and 4 bases lay outside the gene matches. The CDR3 extends over 15 amino acids. Germline V gene sequence: CDR1 MDHEN, CDR2 SYDVKM. The CDR3 bases are TGTGCCAGCAGTTTAGGTCTAGCGGCCACCGGGGAGCTGTTTTTT. It yields the protein CASSLGLAATGELFF.

This clone was found a few times. The chain joins TRBV28 to TRBJ1-5; D may be TRBD1 (6 bases). The CDR3 extends over 12 amino acids. V lost 6 bases to trimming and J lost 7 bases, with 10 bases between them. Germline loops: CDR1 MDHEN, CDR2 SYDVKM. CDR3 nucleotide sequence: TGTGCCAGCAGGGAGGGGGTCCAGCCCCAGCATTTT. Amino acids: CASREGVQPQHF.

V is TRBV28 and J is TRBJ2-1; D is ambiguous. V was clipped by 1 base and J by 2 bases, with 9 bases between them. Germline CDR1 reads MDHEN; CDR2 reads SYDVKM. The CDR3 is made up of 15 amino acids. As DNA, the CDR3 is TGTGCCAGCAGTTTATTCGGGCCGACCTACAATGAGCAGTTCTTC. This sequence encodes CASSLFGPTYNEQFF.

The V and J genes are TRBV18 and TRBJ1-1; tentative D call: TRBD1 (5 bases). The germline CDR1 and CDR2 sequences are KGHSH and LQKENI. The V gene lost 0 bases and the J gene lost 5 bases, with 10 bases spanning the gap. CDR3 length: 14 amino acids. CDR3 in amino acids: CASSPPAGGTEAFF. As DNA, the CDR3 is TGTGCCAGCTCACCACCAGCGGGGGGTACTGAAGCTTTCTTT.

This rearrangement joins TRBV6-5 to TRBJ2-7; perhaps TRBD1 as D (5 bases). Trimming pared 2 bases from V and 3 bases from J, leaving 14 bases between. Germline CDR1 and CDR2: MNHEY and SVGAGI. The CDR3 is made up of 15 amino acids. Here the CDR3 DNA reads TGTGCCAGCAGTTACGATGGCAGGGCCAGCTACGAGCAGTACTTC. Amino acids: CASSYDGRASYEQYF.

The chain is built from TRBV27 and TRBJ2-7; TRBD1 might be the D (9 bases). Trimming cost V 5 bases and J 6 bases, with 20 bases left between them. CDR1 is MNHEY, CDR2 SMNVEV, per germline (reference sequence). The CDR3 length is 15 residues. The CDR3 coding sequence is TGTGCCAGCAGTCCCCGGGGGGGACAGGGAAGCGAGCAGTACTTC. Protein: CASSPRGGQGSEQYF.